This TCR beta chain was recorded in a study of human T cells and chemical hapten exposure. Study results and caveats: Following DPC sensitization, TCRs present above 1 in 1000 frequency showed no change.

Time point given: patch test 1, 2 weeks after DPC sensitization. Stated treatment: therapeutic diphenylcyclopropenone sensitization with weekly scalp DPC. This clonotype was detected many times. Its target is not known. Individual cDNA molecules had unique molecular identifiers attached to them by the library. Each CDR3 protein gets one entry after TCRdb re-called the RACE reads with MiXCR. The sample lists around 380,000 distinct CDR3 sequences, more than 4.5% occurring once. The sequence came from a woman in her fifties or sixties with alopecia areata. Some clones in this sample may be carry-over from other donors' samples. Source: whole blood, taken in connection with sensitization to the hapten diphenylcyclopropenone (DPC).

The CDR3 protein is CASSLLEDTEAFF. The CDR3 nucleotides read TGTGCCAGCAGTTTATTAGAAGACACTGAAGCTTTCTTT. V gene TRBV27 combines with J gene TRBJ1-1; D not certain. Trimming pared 1 base from V and 3 bases from J, leaving 6 bases between. CDR1 and CDR2 (germline): MNHEY, SMNVEV (reference sequence). CDR3 length: 13 residues.